The TCR beta chain under discussion was sequenced for a study of blood T cell repertoires in COVID-19. At the level of the study: Samples came from the United States, Italy and Spain, spanning acute and convalescent COVID-19.

The ends were cut back, 5 bases at V and 7 bases at J, with 17 bases in the middle. Germline V lookup: CDR1 MDHEN, CDR2 SYDVKM. This CDR3 comprises 15 residues. Clinical histories supplied by participants themselves formed the basis of cohort assignment. Per the authors' pipeline: Amplification of reference gene primers was used by the study to estimate nucleated cell counts. Data came from immunoSEQ multiplex PCR; TCRdb stores just in-frame clones and leaves some out. Clone size and the V and J calls come from that table; the DNA yielded D and trimming. The sample shows 490,000 or so clones, around 87% of them seen only once.

The sequencing input was PBMCs or T cells enriched from blood (not recorded which). The rearrangement joins TRBV28 to TRBJ1-4; a weak D match, TRBD1 (6 bases). The receptor was isolated from a woman between 40 and 55 years old who had recovered from COVID-19. The CDR3 loop reads CASSLTQVQGEKLFF. DNA of the CDR3: TGTGCCAGCAGTCTGACACAGGTACAGGGTGAAAAACTGTTTTTT.